This T cell receptor (beta chain) was profiled in a study of CD8+ T cells in alopecia areata. About the study: Tofacitinib ran 6 to 18 months, followed by 6 months off drug.

As the sequencing template, cDNA was produced by extracting RNA and reverse transcribing it. The data were produced by immunoSEQ multiplex PCR, yet TCRdb's version contains in-frame clones alone and is incomplete. The repertoire holds about 200,000 clones, with 35% to 40% as singletons. Regarding this clone: Its antigen is currently unknown.

Whole-study results and caveats: Elevated clonality characterized lesional scalp relative to normal scalp, particularly in alopecia totalis/universalis. Shared TCR sequences were less clear between patients than in mice, possibly partly from HLA diversity. During tofacitinib treatment, many expanded lesional clones remained in scalp and blood.

The treatment denotes: oral pan-JAK inhibitor, 5-10 mg twice daily. This clonotype was sampled from a human donor with alopecia areata. This material consisted of CD4+ T cells sorted from blood, taken around week 31, from a patient treated with tofacitinib.

CDR3 amino acids: CAWRTAISTDTQYF. The CDR3 bases are TGTGCCTGGCGGACAGCGATCAGCACAGATACGCAGTATTTT. This chain links TRBV30 with TRBJ2-3; D might be TRBD1 (6 bases). The CDR3 extends over 14 amino acids. Between the trimmed V and J ends, which lost 5 bases and 0 bases, there was a span of 12 bases. The V gene's germline CDR1 is GTSNPN and CDR2 SVGIG (reference sequence).